This TCR beta chain was obtained from a study of CD8+ T cells in alopecia areata. Overall study: Those patients who were treated received oral tofacitinib, which was given at 5 to 10 mg twice daily for moderate-to-severe alopecia areata. Patients took tofacitinib for 6 to 18 months, followed by 6 drug-free months. Findings and limits, study-wide: Clonality in the scalp and expanded CD8+ clones ranked among the top 100 were significantly decreased by tofacitinib.

On this clone itself: Its antigen is still unknown.

Extracted RNA was reverse transcribed, and the resulting cDNA served as sequencing template. Profiled with immunoSEQ multiplex PCR; TCRdb holds only in-frame clones, not every one. The data show some 130,000 clones, 45% to 65% seen once. The treatment here: oral pan-JAK inhibitor, 5-10 mg twice daily. This TCR derives from a human donor with alopecia areata. The sequenced sample was CD8+ T cells sorted from blood, obtained at week 4, from a patient treated with tofacitinib.

The CDR3 loop reads CASRQTGTRDTEAFF. For the CDR3, the DNA is TGCGCCAGCAGACAAACCGGGACACGTGACACTGAAGCTTTCTTT. The chain recombines TRBV4-1 with TRBJ1-1; D is possibly TRBD1 (6 bases). The V gene's germline CDR1 is MGHRA and CDR2 YSYEKL. The CDR3 spans 15 residues. V lost 6 bases, J lost 3 bases, and 17 bases lay in between.